This T cell receptor beta chain was captured in a study of early stage breast cancer tumors. Study overall: About 70% of the 16 invasive tumors were ER+, PR+ and HER2-. General observations from the study: Tumors had roughly 2.6-fold higher T cell density than normal breast. Commonly generated sequences made up most enriched TCRB sequences shared between patients.

Each sample had two DNA replicates, about 0.47 ug blood or around 1.5 ug tissue. The assay was immunoSEQ multiplex PCR, and TCRdb's table has in-frame clones only and misses some. The data contain approximately 52,000 clones, around 83% of them singletons. Comment on this clone: The target antigen is unknown.

The source of this sequence is a person aged 50-59 years with breast cancer. Sequences were obtained from blood.

CDR3 nucleotides: TGTGCCAGCAGTTCAACAGGGGGACCCCAGGAGACCCAGTACTTC. As protein: CASSSTGGPQETQYF. This chain joins TRBV28 and TRBJ2-5, with 8 bases identical to TRBD1. The CDR3 length is 15 residues. Germline V CDR1 and CDR2: MDHEN, SYDVKM. The J segment lost 5 bases and the V segment lost 4 bases, leaving 9 bases of the junction unmatched. Together with reference TRBV28 and TRBJ2-5, the CDR3 gives the full variable domain: DVKVTQSSRYLVKRTGEKVFLECVQDMDHENMFWYRQDPGLGLRLIYFSYDVKMKEKGDIPEGYSVSREKKERFSLILESASTNQTSMYLCASSSTGGPQETQYFGPGTRLLVL.